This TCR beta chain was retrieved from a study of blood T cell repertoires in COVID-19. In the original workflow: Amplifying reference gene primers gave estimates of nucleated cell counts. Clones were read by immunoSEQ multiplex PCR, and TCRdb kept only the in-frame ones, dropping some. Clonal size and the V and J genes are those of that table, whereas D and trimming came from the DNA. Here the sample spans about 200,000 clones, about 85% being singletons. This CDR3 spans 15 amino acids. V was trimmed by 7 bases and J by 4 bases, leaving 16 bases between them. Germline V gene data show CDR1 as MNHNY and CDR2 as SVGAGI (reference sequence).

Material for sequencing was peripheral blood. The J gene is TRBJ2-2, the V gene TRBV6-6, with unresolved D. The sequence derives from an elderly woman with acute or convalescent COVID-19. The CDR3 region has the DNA TGTGCCAGCACCAACCTGGGCCCGAGCACCGGGGAGCTGTTTTTT. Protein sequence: CASTNLGPSTGELFF.